This passage covers 32 T cell receptor beta chains from one sample sequenced in a study of T cell repertoires in cytomegalovirus infection. These receptors have no known antigen. A single record per CDR3 protein comes from TCRdb applying MiXCR to the reads. The sample consists of about 350,000 distinct CDR3 sequences, approximately 35% of them appearing once. Sample: cultured PBMCs, taken from culture after CMV antigen stimulation. All receptors derive from a human donor in good health (CMV status not recorded). Some clones in this sample may be carry-over from other donors' samples.

The V gene is TRBV5-1, the J gene TRBJ2-2; D ambiguous. This CDR3 spans 14 amino acids. The germline V gene encodes CDR1 SGHRS and CDR2 YFSETQ. Trimming left V 1 base short and J 5 bases short, with 9 bases between. CDR3 region: CASSLNLGTGELFF. In DNA form, the CDR3 reads TGCGCCAGCAGCTTGAATTTAGGTACCGGGGAGCTGTTTTTT.

This clonotype appeared a single time. The chain employs TRBV7-2 and TRBJ2-3; the D is unclear. V was clipped by 5 bases and J by 9 bases, with 18 bases between them. Germline CDR1 reads SGHTA; CDR2 reads FQGNSA. The CDR3 sequence is 14 residues long. For the CDR3, the DNA is TGTGCCAGCAGCGTCGACTCGATAACTTACACGCAGTATTTT. This translates into CASSVDSITYTQYF.

This clonotype was observed a few times. The chain combines TRBV7-9 with TRBJ2-1; no definite D call. Looked up from germline, CDR1 is SEHNR and CDR2 is FQNEAQ (reference sequence). The CDR3 sequence is 15 residues long. Deletions cut 2 bases from V and 5 bases from J, with 13 bases between. CDR3 protein: CASSLLGPQHNEQFF. The CDR3 bases are TGTGCCAGCAGCTTACTAGGGCCACAACACAATGAGCAGTTCTTC.

The chain employs TRBV27 and TRBJ2-4; TRBD2 matches at 8 bases. J lost 5 bases, V lost 4 bases, and 4 bases had no gene match. Germline CDR1 reads MNHEY; CDR2 reads SMNVEV (reference sequence). The CDR3 spans 14 residues. CDR3 bases: TGTGCCAGCAGTTCGCCGGGACTAGAAAACATTCAGTACTTC. Translation: CASSSPGLENIQYF.

This clonotype was recorded many times. This sequence joins TRBV7-2 and TRBJ2-1; 8 bases match TRBD2. The CDR3 has 15 amino acids. V shed 4 bases and J 4 bases; nucleotides not matched to a gene: 6. Germline-derived CDR1 and CDR2 are SGHTA and FQGNSA. This CDR3 is CASSSKRERYNEQFF. The CDR3 coding sequence is TGTGCCAGCAGCTCGAAGCGGGAGCGGTACAATGAGCAGTTCTTC.

The V and J genes are TRBV27 and TRBJ2-7; the D gene is possibly TRBD1 (6 bases). The CDR3 runs 12 residues. V lost 5 bases, J lost 8 bases, and 13 bases lay in between. The germline CDR1 and CDR2 sequences are MNHEY and SMNVEV (reference sequence). This CDR3 reads CASSKTRGQQYF. The DNA of the CDR3 is TGTGCCAGCAGTAAGACCAGGGGCCAGCAGTACTTC.

The chain employs TRBV20-1 and TRBJ2-1, with unresolved D. CDR1 is DFQATT, CDR2 SNEGSKA, per germline (reference sequence). Trimming shortened V by 3 bases and J by 7 bases, and 13 bases separated the two germline ends. CDR3 size: 13 residues. The CDR3 nucleotides read TGCAGTGCTAGTACGTCGATTAGGAATGAGCAGTTCTTC. Its protein product is CSASTSIRNEQFF.

This clonotype was observed a few times. The chain is built from TRBV7-2 and TRBJ2-7; 13 nucleotides align to TRBD2. V shed 3 bases, J shed 6 bases, and the junction held 8 bases outside the gene matches. Germline V gene lookup returns CDR1 SGHTA and CDR2 FQGNSA. The CDR3 is 16 residues long. CDR3: CASSFGLAGVSREQYF. Here the CDR3 DNA reads TGTGCCAGCAGCTTTGGACTAGCGGGAGTGAGTCGCGAGCAGTACTTC.

The rearrangement uses TRBV19 and TRBJ1-4; 7 bases agree with TRBD1. The length of the CDR3 is 12 residues. Germline CDR1 reads LNHDA; CDR2 reads SQIVND (reference sequence). The J segment lost 7 bases and the V segment lost 9 bases, leaving 5 bases of the junction unmatched. CDR3 in DNA: TGTGCCAGCCGTGACAGGGTTGAAAAACTGTTTTTT. Its protein is CASRDRVEKLFF.

This chain links TRBV28 with TRBJ2-7, with D tentatively TRBD2 (6 bases). Germline assignment: CDR1 MDHEN and CDR2 SYDVKM. Deletions cut 5 bases from V and 3 bases from J, with 11 bases between. The CDR3 runs to 13 residues. Here the CDR3 DNA reads TGTGCCAGCAGTAGCTCCGGGGGCTACGAGCAGTACGTC. This gives the protein CASSSSGGYEQYV.

The chain employs TRBV11-2 and TRBJ1-1; perhaps TRBD1 as D (6 bases). The V end was cut by 3 bases, the J end by 1 base, with 12 bases between. This CDR3 has 15 amino acids. CDR1 and CDR2 (germline): SGHAT, FQNNGV. The CDR3 spells CASSFNYRENTEAFF. The DNA for the CDR3 is TGTGCCAGCAGCTTCAACTACAGGGAGAACACTGAAGCTTTCTTT. Using reference TRBV11-2 and TRBJ1-1 for the parts outside the CDR3, the full variable domain is EAGVAQSPRYKIIEKRQSVAFWCNPISGHATLYWYQQILGQGPKLLIQFQNNGVVDDSQLPKDRFSAERLKGVDSTLKIQPAKLEDSAVYLCASSFNYRENTEAFFGQGTRLTVV.

The chain carries TRBV6-6 and TRBJ2-7; either TRBD1 or TRBD2 may fit D (6 bases each). The CDR3 contains 17 residues. In germline, CDR1 is MNHNY, CDR2 SVGAGI (reference sequence). Trimming took off 0 bases at V and 0 bases at J, with 15 bases between the two ends. DNA of the CDR3: TGTGCCAGCAGTTACTCGATATCGGGGGCGGTCTCCTACGAGCAGTACTTC. Amino acids: CASSYSISGAVSYEQYF.

This chain joins TRBV4-1 and TRBJ2-3, with a tentative D call TRBD1 (6 bases). This CDR3 has 15 residues. The germline V gene has CDR1 MGHRA and CDR2 YSYEKL. V lost 4 bases, J lost 3 bases, and 14 bases lay in between. CDR3 loop: CASSPGQSKTDTQYF. In nucleotides, the CDR3 is TGCGCCAGCAGCCCTGGACAGAGCAAAACAGATACGCAGTATTTT.

This chain uses TRBV6-4 with TRBJ2-4; 7 positions match TRBD2. With 3 bases clipped from V and 9 bases from J, the junction kept 11 bases outside the gene matches. CDR1 is MRHNA and CDR2 is SNTAGT in the germline V gene. The CDR3 loop spans 15 amino acids. The CDR3 is CASSEGGSVPGIQYF. The CDR3 DNA reads TGTGCCAGCAGTGAAGGCGGGAGTGTACCGGGCATTCAGTACTTC.

The genes are TRBV18 and TRBJ2-4; D remains unclear. CDR3 length: 20 amino acids. In germline, CDR1 is KGHSH, CDR2 LQKENI. The V end lost 2 bases, the J end lost 1 base, and 24 bases lay between the germline ends. The CDR3 spells CASSPTPGYPGRVAKNIQYF. CDR3 nucleotide sequence: TGTGCCAGCTCACCAACCCCCGGGTACCCGGGTCGTGTGGCCAAAAACATTCAGTACTTC.

This clonotype was detected only a few times. The chain joins TRBV12-3 or TRBV12-4 to TRBJ1-3; D uncertain. The CDR3 has 15 residues. V lost 2 bases and J lost 4, with 12 bases in between. CDR3 nucleotide sequence: TGTGCCAGCAGTTTAATAGGAGATCCCGGAAACACCATATATTTT. Translation: CASSLIGDPGNTIYF.

This clonotype turned up a few times. The genes are TRBV6-2 or TRBV6-3 and TRBJ2-1, with TRBD2 identical over 10 bases. V shed 6 bases and J 9 bases; nucleotides not matched to a gene: 11. This CDR3 is 15 amino acids long. CDR1 MNHEY and CDR2 SVGEGT come from the germline V gene. This CDR3 is CASRRGASGSSEQFF. CDR3 nucleotide sequence: TGTGCCAGCAGGAGGGGGGCTAGCGGGAGTAGTGAGCAGTTCTTC.

This chain connects TRBV20-1 to TRBJ2-5; a weak D match, TRBD2 (5 bases). CDR3 length: 18 residues. The V end lost 0 bases, the J end lost 4 bases, and 24 bases lay between the germline ends. The germline CDR1 and CDR2 sequences are DFQATT and SNEGSKA (reference sequence). The chain's CDR3 is CSARDLFAPYEAGETQYF. DNA of the CDR3: TGCAGTGCTAGAGATCTTTTTGCGCCTTACGAGGCGGGAGAGACCCAGTACTTC.

This clonotype has only one observation. The V call is TRBV4-3, the J call TRBJ2-5, with D hard to call. V lost 0 bases, J lost 5 bases, and 13 bases lay in between. This CDR3 spans 15 amino acids. Germline V gives CDR1 LGHNA, CDR2 YSLEER. CDR3 nucleotides: TGCGCCAGCAGCCAAGAGGGTGGTGTGGGGGAGACCCAGTACTTC. Amino acid sequence: CASSQEGGVGETQYF.

This clonotype was counted only a few times. At one boundary the junction diverges from the germline segment, which might be a read error. This chain connects TRBV7-2 to TRBJ1-5, with 12 nucleotides matching TRBD1. The CDR3 runs to 15 residues. Germline values: CDR1 SGHTA, CDR2 FQGNSA. CDR3 bases: TGTGCCAGCAGCCTGGGACAGGGGGCACATCAGACCCAGCATTTT. This gives the protein CASSLGQGAHQTQHF.

V is TRBV6-6 and J is TRBJ2-1; 9 positions match TRBD1. The germline CDR1 and CDR2 sequences are MNHNY and SVGAGI (reference sequence). V gave up 0 bases and J gave up 5 bases; unmatched junction bases: 8. The length of the CDR3 is 17 residues. CDR3 protein: CASSYSSGQGTHNEQFF. CDR3 DNA: TGTGCCAGCAGTTACTCTTCGGGACAGGGTACCCACAATGAGCAGTTCTTC.

This clonotype was detected only a few times. The gene calls are TRBV12-3 or TRBV12-4 and TRBJ2-3; 10 bases agree with TRBD2. V shed 8 bases, J shed 3 bases, and the junction held 5 bases outside the gene matches. This CDR3 contains 14 residues. DNA for the CDR3: TGTGCCAGCGGCGGACTAGCGGTGACAGATACGCAGTATTTT. Amino acids: CASGGLAVTDTQYF.

The chain uses TRBV7-2 and TRBJ2-1; maybe TRBD1 (5 bases). Per the germline V gene, CDR1 is SGHTA and CDR2 is FQGNSA. The CDR3 runs to 14 residues. Trimming stripped 7 bases from V and 1 base from J, with 11 bases between. CDR3 in amino acids: CASKTGGSYNEQFF. The CDR3 nucleotides are TGTGCCAGCAAAACAGGTGGATCCTACAATGAGCAGTTCTTC.

This clonotype was counted a few times. This sequence joins TRBV27 and TRBJ1-2; D remains unclear. With 1 base removed from V and 2 bases from J, the gap between germline ends came to 5 bases. The CDR3 has 13 amino acids. From germline, CDR1 is MNHEY and CDR2 SMNVEV (reference sequence). The CDR3 DNA reads TGTGCCAGCAGTTTATACGGGAACTATGGCTACACCTTC. It encodes CASSLYGNYGYTF.

In its sample, this clonotype was seen a few times. This rearrangement joins TRBV6-2 or TRBV6-3 to TRBJ1-5; D possibly corresponds to TRBD1 (6 bases). Looked up from germline, CDR1 is MNHEY and CDR2 is SVGEGT. The germline V and J ends were trimmed by 6 bases and 0 bases, with 12 bases remaining between them. The CDR3 is 15 residues long. The CDR3: CASRRGAGSNQPQHF. CDR3 nucleotides: TGTGCCAGCAGACGGGGGGCAGGTAGCAATCAGCCCCAGCATTTT.

This chain uses TRBV20-1 with TRBJ2-3, with a weak D call TRBD1 (5 bases). CDR1 DFQATT and CDR2 SNEGSKA come from the germline V gene (reference sequence). The CDR3 totals 14 residues. V gave up 0 bases and J gave up 4 bases, with 11 bases separating them. CDR3 loop: CSARDQQGPDTQYF. Here the CDR3 DNA reads TGCAGTGCTAGAGATCAGCAGGGTCCAGATACGCAGTATTTT.

This chain uses TRBV7-3 with TRBJ2-5, with 8 bases fitting TRBD1. Germline loops: CDR1 SGHTA, CDR2 FQGTGA. The CDR3 contains 15 residues. The J segment lost 1 base and the V segment lost 4 bases, leaving 5 bases of the junction unmatched. CDR3 sequence: CASSSYDRGQETQYF. CDR3 nucleotides: TGTGCCAGCAGCTCGTATGACAGGGGCCAAGAGACCCAGTACTTC. The complete variable domain, with remaining parts taken from reference TRBV7-3 and TRBJ2-5, reads GAGVSQTPSNKVTEKGKYVELRCDPISGHTALYWYRQSLGQGPEFLIYFQGTGAADDSGLPNDRFFAVRPEGSVSTLKIQRTERGDSAVYLCASSSYDRGQETQYFGPGTRLLVL.

In the case of this clonotype: The final CDR3 position lacks the conserved phenylalanine or tryptophan, pointing to a likely read error. The chain combines TRBV20-1 with TRBJ2-1; tentative D call: TRBD2 (6 bases). V was shortened by 5 bases and J by 4 bases, with 15 bases between the two germline ends. Germline lookup yields CDR1 DFQATT and CDR2 SNEGSKA (reference sequence). The CDR3 is made up of 14 amino acids. The CDR3 nucleotides are TGCAGTGCTGTGGGGCGGGATTGGTACAATGAGCAGTTCTCC. Translating gives CSAVGRDWYNEQFS.

In DNA form, the CDR3 reads TGTGCCAGTACCTTCCCTAACAGGGGTGGGACTGAAGCTTTCTTT. Protein: CASTFPNRGGTEAFF. V and J are TRBV19 and TRBJ1-1; 7 bases agree with TRBD1. The CDR3 is 15 residues long. From germline, CDR1 is LNHDA and CDR2 SQIVND (reference sequence). Losses at the gene ends were 7 bases for V and 5 bases for J; bases not matched to a gene: 13.

V and J are TRBV7-9 and TRBJ1-2; no clear D. The CDR3 spans 11 residues. Germline V gene data show CDR1 as SEHNR and CDR2 as FQNEAQ (reference sequence). Here the CDR3 DNA reads TGTGCTTACAAGGAGAACTATGGCTACACCTTC. Translating it yields CAYKENYGYTF.

This chain uses TRBV7-9 with TRBJ2-1; D is perhaps TRBD2 (5 bases). Germline V gene data show CDR1 as SEHNR and CDR2 as FQNEAQ (reference sequence). V lost 5 bases and J 2 bases, leaving 13 bases between the germline ends. The CDR3 sequence is 15 residues long. CDR3 sequence: CASSPMGSTYNEQFF. The CDR3 DNA follows: TGTGCCAGCAGCCCGATGGGGAGCACCTACAATGAGCAGTTCTTC.

This clonotype occurred a few times. The chain carries TRBV6-5 and TRBJ1-1; TRBD1 matches at 7 bases. The junction had 7 bases not matched to a gene; V was cut back by 2 bases and J by 10 bases. The germline V gene has CDR1 MNHEY and CDR2 SVGAGI. The length of the CDR3 is 13 residues. The CDR3 loop is CASSYERTGRAFF. CDR3 coding DNA: TGTGCCAGCAGTTACGAGAGGACAGGACGAGCTTTCTTT.